A selection of T cell receptor beta chains follows, all from one sample in a study of blood T cell repertoires in COVID-19. Only in-frame clones appear in the TCRdb table, and some are missing; sequencing was by immunoSEQ multiplex PCR. The data hold around 220,000 clones, with roughly nine tenths observed a single time. Sequencing was carried out using PBMCs or T cells enriched from blood (not recorded which). The receptors were gathered from a woman aged 25 to 39 with acute COVID-19. The CDR3 runs from the conserved cysteine through the conserved F or W. The order of the fields is J gene, D gene, clone size, V gene, CDR3 protein, CDR3 DNA. The D gene is left open where the match is weak. Where a row states a size, it is once, few, many or the class of an expanded clone; other rows omit it.

J gene: TRBJ1-2; D gene: TRBD1; clone size: -; V gene: TRBV5-1; CDR3 protein: CASSPDRGGYTF; CDR3 DNA: TGCGCCAGCAGCCCGGACAGGGGAGGCTACACCTTC
J gene: TRBJ1-1; D gene: TRBD1; clone size: -; V gene: TRBV5-1; CDR3 protein: CASSLDGTGNTEAFF; CDR3 DNA: TGCGCCAGCAGCTTGGACGGGACAGGGAACACTGAAGCTTTCTTT
J gene: TRBJ1-5; D gene: -; clone size: -; V gene: TRBV27; CDR3 protein: CASSLGGGYSNQPQHF; CDR3 DNA: TGTGCCAGCAGTTTAGGCGGGGGCTATAGCAATCAGCCCCAGCATTTT
J gene: TRBJ2-7; D gene: -; clone size: few; V gene: TRBV9; CDR3 protein: CASSEEGTDNYEQYF; CDR3 DNA: TGTGCCAGCAGCGAGGAGGGGACTGATAATTACGAGCAGTACTTC
J gene: TRBJ2-5; D gene: TRBD2; clone size: once; V gene: TRBV11-2; CDR3 protein: CASSLFFSGGLQETQYF; CDR3 DNA: TGTGCCAGCAGCTTGTTTTTTAGCGGGGGGCTTCAAGAGACCCAGTACTTC
J gene: TRBJ1-2; D gene: TRBD1; clone size: once; V gene: TRBV27; CDR3 protein: CASSLSGRQGVSYTF; CDR3 DNA: TGTGCCAGCAGTTTATCGGGGCGGCAGGGGGTAAGCTACACCTTC
J gene: TRBJ2-1; D gene: -; clone size: -; V gene: TRBV12-3/TRBV12-4; CDR3 protein: CASSFRNEQFF; CDR3 DNA: TGTGCCAGCAGTTTTCGCAATGAGCAGTTCTTC
J gene: TRBJ2-7; D gene: TRBD2; clone size: -; V gene: TRBV6-1; CDR3 protein: CASSEAWRGDYEQYF; CDR3 DNA: TGTGCCAGCAGTGAAGCGTGGCGGGGGGACTACGAGCAGTACTTC
J gene: TRBJ1-3; D gene: TRBD1; clone size: -; V gene: TRBV7-9; CDR3 protein: CASSPRGQGTGNTIYF; CDR3 DNA: TGTGCCAGCAGCCCCCGGGGACAGGGGACTGGAAACACCATATATTTT
J gene: TRBJ2-3; D gene: TRBD2; clone size: -; V gene: TRBV18; CDR3 protein: CASSPRLADTDTQYF; CDR3 DNA: TGTGCCAGCTCACCACGACTAGCGGACACAGATACGCAGTATTTT
J gene: TRBJ1-1; D gene: -; clone size: -; V gene: TRBV12-5; CDR3 protein: CASGLPRNTEAFF; CDR3 DNA: TGTGCTAGTGGTTTGCCCAGGAACACTGAAGCTTTCTTT
J gene: TRBJ2-6; D gene: -; clone size: -; V gene: TRBV4-1; CDR3 protein: CASSQRGSGANVLTF; CDR3 DNA: TGCGCCAGCAGTCAACGAGGTTCTGGGGCCAACGTCCTGACTTTC
J gene: TRBJ2-5; D gene: -; clone size: -; V gene: TRBV19; CDR3 protein: CASSPMDPGQETQYF; CDR3 DNA: TGTGCCAGTAGTCCGATGGACCCAGGGCAAGAGACCCAGTACTTC
J gene: TRBJ2-7; D gene: -; clone size: -; V gene: TRBV2; CDR3 protein: CASNERRGWDEQYF; CDR3 DNA: TGTGCCAGCAACGAACGGAGAGGGTGGGACGAGCAGTACTTC
J gene: TRBJ2-7; D gene: TRBD1; clone size: once; V gene: TRBV29-1; CDR3 protein: CSVGSGTASYEQYF; CDR3 DNA: TGCAGCGTGGGCTCCGGGACAGCTTCCTACGAGCAGTACTTC
J gene: TRBJ2-7; D gene: TRBD2; clone size: -; V gene: TRBV7-9; CDR3 protein: CASSQSGASYEQYF; CDR3 DNA: TGTGCCAGCAGCCAAAGCGGGGCCTCCTACGAGCAGTACTTC
J gene: TRBJ1-4; D gene: TRBD1; clone size: -; V gene: TRBV19; CDR3 protein: CASRVDRATNEKLFF; CDR3 DNA: TGTGCCAGTAGGGTCGACAGGGCAACTAATGAAAAACTGTTTTTT
J gene: TRBJ1-4; D gene: -; clone size: -; V gene: TRBV28; CDR3 protein: CASSEQVEKLFF; CDR3 DNA: TGTGCCAGCAGTGAGCAGGTGGAAAAACTGTTTTTT
J gene: TRBJ1-5; D gene: -; clone size: -; V gene: TRBV27; CDR3 protein: CASSSGRDQPQHF; CDR3 DNA: TGTGCCAGCAGCTCAGGGAGGGATCAGCCCCAGCATTTT
J gene: TRBJ1-6; D gene: TRBD1; clone size: -; V gene: TRBV18; CDR3 protein: CASSPPRTGDSPLHF; CDR3 DNA: TGTGCCAGCTCACCACCGAGGACAGGGGATTCACCCCTCCACTTT
J gene: TRBJ1-3; D gene: -; clone size: -; V gene: TRBV6-1; CDR3 protein: CASSEGWDIRYSGNTIYF; CDR3 DNA: TGTGCCAGCAGTGAAGGATGGGACATTCGATACTCTGGAAACACCATATATTTT
J gene: TRBJ2-6; D gene: -; clone size: -; V gene: TRBV23-1; CDR3 protein: CASSQPVQGPLECGANVLTF; CDR3 DNA: TGCGCCAGCAGTCAACCGGTTCAGGGCCCCTTGGAGTGTGGGGCCAACGTCCTGACTTTC
J gene: TRBJ1-1; D gene: TRBD1; clone size: few; V gene: TRBV14; CDR3 protein: CASSQRQGRPEAFF; CDR3 DNA: TGTGCCAGCAGCCAACGACAGGGGCGCCCTGAAGCTTTCTTT
J gene: TRBJ1-5; D gene: TRBD1; clone size: -; V gene: TRBV10-3; CDR3 protein: CAISRDRDQPQHF; CDR3 DNA: TGTGCCATCAGCCGGGACAGAGATCAGCCCCAGCATTTT
J gene: TRBJ1-2; D gene: -; clone size: -; V gene: TRBV2; CDR3 protein: CASSYRELGGYTF; CDR3 DNA: TGTGCCAGCAGTTACAGGGAGTTGGGGGGCTACACCTTC
J gene: TRBJ1-1; D gene: -; clone size: few; V gene: TRBV19; CDR3 protein: CASSDRPNTEAFF; CDR3 DNA: TGTGCCAGTTCGGACAGACCGAACACTGAAGCTTTCTTT
J gene: TRBJ1-5; D gene: -; clone size: -; V gene: TRBV30; CDR3 protein: CAWSVRQGRNQPQHF; CDR3 DNA: TGTGCCTGGAGTGTACGTCAGGGTCGCAATCAGCCCCAGCATTTT
J gene: TRBJ2-7; D gene: TRBD1; clone size: few; V gene: TRBV10-3; CDR3 protein: CAISDGTGVQEQYF; CDR3 DNA: TGTGCCATCAGTGACGGGACAGGAGTACAGGAGCAGTACTTC
J gene: TRBJ1-1; D gene: -; clone size: -; V gene: TRBV7-9; CDR3 protein: CASSFRENTEAFF; CDR3 DNA: TGTGCCAGCAGCTTCCGGGAGAACACTGAAGCTTTCTTT
J gene: TRBJ2-1; D gene: TRBD2; clone size: -; V gene: TRBV10-3; CDR3 protein: CATYRTSGAAYNEQFF; CDR3 DNA: TGTGCCACCTACCGGACTAGCGGGGCTGCCTACAATGAGCAGTTCTTC
J gene: TRBJ2-7; D gene: -; clone size: -; V gene: TRBV6-5; CDR3 protein: CASREGTSHSYEQYF; CDR3 DNA: TGTGCCAGCAGAGAGGGGACTTCCCACTCCTACGAGCAGTACTTC
J gene: TRBJ1-5; D gene: -; clone size: -; V gene: TRBV3-1/TRBV3-2; CDR3 protein: CASSQLGGRPQHF; CDR3 DNA: TGTGCCAGCAGCCAGCTCGGCGGTCGGCCCCAGCATTTT
J gene: TRBJ1-2; D gene: -; clone size: -; V gene: TRBV27; CDR3 protein: CASSSGLTNYGYTF; CDR3 DNA: TGTGCCAGCAGTTCGGGTCTAACAAACTATGGCTACACCTTC
J gene: TRBJ2-7; D gene: -; clone size: -; V gene: TRBV5-1; CDR3 protein: CASSLGGTKSYEQYF; CDR3 DNA: TGCGCCAGCAGCTTGGGCGGGACGAAGTCCTACGAGCAGTACTTC
J gene: TRBJ1-4; D gene: TRBD1; clone size: -; V gene: TRBV6-2/TRBV6-3; CDR3 protein: CASSYSTGTTEKLFF; CDR3 DNA: TGTGCCAGCAGTTACTCGACAGGGACAACTGAAAAACTGTTTTTT
J gene: TRBJ2-2; D gene: TRBD1; clone size: -; V gene: TRBV4-3; CDR3 protein: CASSQANRGLGGELFF; CDR3 DNA: TGCGCCAGCAGCCAAGCCAACAGGGGGCTAGGGGGGGAGCTGTTTTTT
J gene: TRBJ2-7; D gene: -; clone size: -; V gene: TRBV7-9; CDR3 protein: CASSLEVMSEQYF; CDR3 DNA: TGTGCCAGCAGCTTAGAAGTCATGAGCGAGCAGTACTTC
J gene: TRBJ2-1; D gene: -; clone size: once; V gene: TRBV27; CDR3 protein: CASRWSGSSYNEQFF; CDR3 DNA: TGTGCCAGCCGTTGGAGTGGTAGCTCCTACAATGAGCAGTTCTTC
J gene: TRBJ2-5; D gene: TRBD2; clone size: -; V gene: TRBV3-1/TRBV3-2; CDR3 protein: CASSQDRGLAGGPRETQYF; CDR3 DNA: TGTGCCAGCAGCCAAGATCGAGGACTAGCGGGAGGGCCACGGGAGACCCAGTACTTC
J gene: TRBJ1-1; D gene: -; clone size: -; V gene: TRBV7-9; CDR3 protein: CASSQGGNGNTEAFF; CDR3 DNA: TGTGCCAGCAGCCAAGGGGGAAACGGGAACACTGAAGCTTTCTTT
J gene: TRBJ1-2; D gene: -; clone size: -; V gene: TRBV9; CDR3 protein: CASSVVEEGGYGYTF; CDR3 DNA: TGTGCCAGCAGCGTAGTTGAGGAGGGGGGGTATGGCTACACCTTC